A single TCR beta chain is shown here with its context. Its antigen is currently unknown. The PCR employed 60 Vbeta primers together with 13 Jbeta primers. Assay: immunoSEQ multiplex PCR; the TCRdb copy retains only in-frame clones and omits some. This sample carries about 140,000 clones, 75% to 80% of them seen once, and the ten largest clones take 1.5% to 2%. This sample was included in a study of cytomegalovirus exposure and HLA in healthy donors. In the study overall: In a previous analysis, 95 million to 130 million unique TCR beta sequences were found from approximately 180 million T cells. As released early, the data held some 85 million unique TCRs from HLA-typed donors. Study-wide points: The productive fraction for most TCR beta V segments was about 87% or about 30% in an earlier analysis. Researchers counted 164 TCR beta chains as cytomegalovirus-associated.

V was trimmed by 1 base and J by 4 bases, leaving 16 bases between them. This CDR3 comprises 17 residues. Germline V gene sequence: CDR1 LGHNA, CDR2 YNFKEQ. The specimen was PBMCs. The TCR originated in a woman in her thirties in good health and CMV-seronegative. The chain recombines TRBV4-2 with TRBJ1-4; tentative D call: TRBD1 (6 bases). CDR3: CASSQGQSTGYNEKLFF. The CDR3 coding sequence is TGTGCCAGCAGCCAAGGGCAATCGACAGGCTATAATGAAAAACTGTTTTTT.